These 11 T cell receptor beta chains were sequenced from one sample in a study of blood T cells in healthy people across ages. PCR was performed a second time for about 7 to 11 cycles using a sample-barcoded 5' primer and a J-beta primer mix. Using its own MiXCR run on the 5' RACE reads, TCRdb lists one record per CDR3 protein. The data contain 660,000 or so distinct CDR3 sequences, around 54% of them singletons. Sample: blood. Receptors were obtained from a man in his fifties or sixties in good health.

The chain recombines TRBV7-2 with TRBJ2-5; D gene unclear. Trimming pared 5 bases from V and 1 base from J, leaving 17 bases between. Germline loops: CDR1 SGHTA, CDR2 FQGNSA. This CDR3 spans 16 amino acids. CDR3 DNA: TGTGCCAGCAGCAGCAGACATCGCATAGTCCAAGAGACCCAGTACTTC. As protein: CASSSRHRIVQETQYF.

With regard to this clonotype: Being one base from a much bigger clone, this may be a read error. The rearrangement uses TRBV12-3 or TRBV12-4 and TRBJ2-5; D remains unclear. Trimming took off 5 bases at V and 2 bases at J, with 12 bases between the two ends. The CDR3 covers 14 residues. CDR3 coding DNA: TGTGCCAGCAGTGTAGGGCAGACTCAAGAGACCCAGTACTTC. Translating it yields CASSVGQTQETQYF.

The CDR3 is CASSSPGGGDTEAFF. The CDR3 nucleotides are TGTGCCAGCAGTTCCCCAGGGGGCGGTGACACTGAAGCTTTCTTT. The rearrangement uses TRBV6-6 and TRBJ1-1; 8 nucleotides align to TRBD1. Trimming took 4 bases from V and 3 from J; bases not matched to a gene: 7. The CDR3 has 15 residues. Germline-derived CDR1 and CDR2 are MNHNY and SVGAGI (reference sequence).

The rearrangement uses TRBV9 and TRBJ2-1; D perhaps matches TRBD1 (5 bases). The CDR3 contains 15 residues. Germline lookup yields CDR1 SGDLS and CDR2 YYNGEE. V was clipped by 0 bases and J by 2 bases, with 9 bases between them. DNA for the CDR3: TGTGCCAGCAGCGTAGACAGGTGGACCTACAATGAGCAGTTCTTC. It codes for CASSVDRWTYNEQFF.

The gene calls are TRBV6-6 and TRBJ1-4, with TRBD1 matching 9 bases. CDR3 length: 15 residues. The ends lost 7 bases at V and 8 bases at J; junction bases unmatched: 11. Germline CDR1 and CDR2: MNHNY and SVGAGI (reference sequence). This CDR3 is CASTRGTGPPEKLFF. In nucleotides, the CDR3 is TGTGCCAGCACCCGGGGGACAGGGCCTCCAGAAAAACTGTTTTTT.

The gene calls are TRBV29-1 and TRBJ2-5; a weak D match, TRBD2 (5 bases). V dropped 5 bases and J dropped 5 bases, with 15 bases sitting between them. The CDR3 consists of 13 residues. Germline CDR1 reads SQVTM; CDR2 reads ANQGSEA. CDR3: CSVCPVREETQYF. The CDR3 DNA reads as TGCAGCGTTTGTCCCGTTAGGGAGGAGACCCAGTACTTC. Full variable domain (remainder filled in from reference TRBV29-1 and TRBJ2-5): SAVISQKPSRDICQRGTSLTIQCQVDSQVTMMFWYRQQPGQSLTLIATANQGSEATYESGFVIDKFPISRPNLTFSTLTVSNMSPEDSSIYLCSVCPVREETQYFGPGTRLLVL.

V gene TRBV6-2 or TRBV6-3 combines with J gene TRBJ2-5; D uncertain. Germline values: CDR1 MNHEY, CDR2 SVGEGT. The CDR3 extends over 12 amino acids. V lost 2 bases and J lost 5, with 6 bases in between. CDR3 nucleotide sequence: TGTGCCAGCAGTTACCCCTCGGAGACCCAGTACTTC. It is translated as CASSYPSETQYF.

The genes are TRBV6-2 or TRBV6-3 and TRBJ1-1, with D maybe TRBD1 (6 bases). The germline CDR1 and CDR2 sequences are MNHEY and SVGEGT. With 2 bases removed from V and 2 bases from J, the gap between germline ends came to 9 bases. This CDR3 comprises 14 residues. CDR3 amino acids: CASSYGRGNTEAFF. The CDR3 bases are TGTGCCAGCAGTTACGGCAGGGGTAACACTGAAGCTTTCTTT.

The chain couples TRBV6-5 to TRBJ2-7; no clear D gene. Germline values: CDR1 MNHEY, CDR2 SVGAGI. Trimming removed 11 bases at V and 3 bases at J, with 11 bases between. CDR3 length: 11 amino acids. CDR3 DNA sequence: TGTGCCCCCACCCGACTCTACGAGCAGTACTTC. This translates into CAPTRLYEQYF.

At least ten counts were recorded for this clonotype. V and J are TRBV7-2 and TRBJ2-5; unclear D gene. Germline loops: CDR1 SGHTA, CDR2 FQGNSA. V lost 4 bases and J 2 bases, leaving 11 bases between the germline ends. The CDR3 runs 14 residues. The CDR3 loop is CASSSRWAQETQYF. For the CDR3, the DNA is TGTGCCAGCAGCTCTCGGTGGGCTCAAGAGACCCAGTACTTC.

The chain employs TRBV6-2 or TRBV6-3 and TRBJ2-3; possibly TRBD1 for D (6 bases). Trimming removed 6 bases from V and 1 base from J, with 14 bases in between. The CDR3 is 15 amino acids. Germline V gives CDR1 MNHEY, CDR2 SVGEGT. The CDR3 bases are TGTGCCAGCAGGGAATTCCCAGGGGGCACAGATACGCAGTATTTT. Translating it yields CASREFPGGTDTQYF.